The table lists the clone carrying this TCR beta chain with a few counts. The source of the sample is a study of blood T cells in healthy people across ages. With 4 bases clipped from V and 3 bases from J, the junction kept 2 bases outside the gene matches. This CDR3 has 14 amino acids. Germline V lookup: CDR1 MGHDK, CDR2 SYGVNS. PCR was performed a second time for 7 to 11 cycles using a sample-barcoded 5' primer and a J-beta primer mix. Each cDNA was tagged by a template-switch adaptor containing 12 random nucleotides. No fewer than 3 million CDR3-containing paired-end reads came from each sample. TCRdb passed the 5' RACE reads through MiXCR, listing each CDR3 protein once. Found here are fewer than 2,000,000 distinct CDR3 sequences, around 35% of them singletons; the top ten hold 10% to 12%.

The clonotype was recovered from a woman younger than 45 in good health. The chain joins TRBV25-1 to TRBJ2-4; TRBD1 matches at 8 bases. Source material: blood. Here the CDR3 reads CASSATGVKNIQYF. CDR3 DNA: TGTGCCAGCAGTGCGACAGGGGTCAAAAACATTCAGTACTTC.